This passage covers 13 T cell receptor beta chains from one sample sequenced in a study of CD8 T cells in ankylosing spondylitis (dated by TCRdb to 2016 to 2017). Libraries were made using 5' RACE. Sequencing used an Illumina HiSeq 2500. Starting from the raw public reads, TCRdb applied fastp trimming at Q25, assembled clones with MiXCR and retained in-frame beta chains. When rows share a CDR3 protein, they turn into one entry using the most common DNA and genes. The sample table shows 84,000 or so distinct CDR3 sequences, and roughly 30% are seen once. Around 60% of the sample lies in the top ten. Material for sequencing was blood, either unsorted or a sorted T cell fraction (not recorded which). These receptors were collected from a male donor with ankylosing spondylitis or in good health (not recorded which).

The chain recombines TRBV3-1 with TRBJ2-1, with TRBD2 matching 9 bases. Trimming at V came to 3 bases and at J to 9 bases, leaving 9 bases not matched to a gene. The CDR3 has 15 residues. Germline V gives CDR1 LGHDT, CDR2 YNNKEL (reference sequence). CDR3 nucleotides: TGTGCCAGCAGCCAGCAAGGTCTAGCGGGACTTGAGCAGTTCTTC. Translation: CASSQQGLAGLEQFF.

This clonotype was seen a single time. The chain uses TRBV5-1 and TRBJ2-3; D may be TRBD2 (6 bases). Trimming stripped 4 bases from V and 3 bases from J, with 12 bases between. The CDR3 consists of 14 residues. Germline-derived CDR1 and CDR2 are SGHRS and YFSETQ. CDR3 coding DNA: TGCGCCAGCAGCGCAGATGGGGGGACAGATACGCAGTATTTT. Amino acid sequence: CASSADGGTDTQYF.

The CDR3: CASSSLDSNTGELFF. The DNA for the CDR3 is TGTGCCAGCAGCTCTCTCGACTCAAACACCGGGGAGCTGTTTTTT. The rearrangement joins TRBV11-3 to TRBJ2-2; D is unresolved. Germline assignment: CDR1 SGHNT and CDR2 YENEEA. Trimming left V 4 bases short and J 2 bases short, with 11 bases between. This CDR3 contains 15 residues.

Only a few counts were recorded for this clonotype. The chain combines TRBV5-1 with TRBJ2-3, with 11 bases aligning to TRBD1. Trimming at V came to 3 bases and at J to 4 bases, leaving 1 base not matched to a gene. The CDR3 extends over 14 amino acids. Germline values: CDR1 SGHRS, CDR2 YFSETQ. CDR3 bases: TGCGCCAGCAGCTCGGGACAGGGGGCAGATACGCAGTATTTT. It specifies CASSSGQGADTQYF.

This clonotype occurred a few times. The chain carries TRBV10-3 and TRBJ2-2, with 10 positions matching TRBD1. Germline V gene sequence: CDR1 ENHRY, CDR2 SYGVKD. The V and J ends lost 4 bases and 0 bases, in that order; junction bases with no gene match: 5. This CDR3 comprises 17 residues. Written as DNA, the CDR3 is TGTGCCATCAGTGGACGGACAGGGGGTTCGAACACCGGGGAGCTGTTTTTT. Its protein is CAISGRTGGSNTGELFF.

This clonotype was seen a handful of times. The chain combines TRBV20-1 with TRBJ1-6; TRBD1 aligns across 8 bases. The CDR3 totals 15 residues. The trim removed 2 bases at V and 8 bases at J, leaving 8 bases unmatched. Germline values: CDR1 DFQATT, CDR2 SNEGSKA (reference sequence). The CDR3 here is CSARTAGGFDSPLHF. The CDR3 region has the DNA TGCAGTGCTAGAACGGCAGGGGGCTTTGATTCACCCCTCCACTTT.

CDR3 coding DNA: TGCAGTGCTCCCAGAAGTCTTAATGAAAAACTGTTTTTT. It specifies CSAPRSLNEKLFF. The J gene is TRBJ1-4, the V gene TRBV20-1, with D uncertain. Germline V gives CDR1 DFQATT, CDR2 SNEGSKA (reference sequence). V shed 5 bases and J shed 4 bases, with 11 bases lying between them. The CDR3 has 13 residues.

In this sample, this clonotype turned up a few times. The V and J genes are TRBV5-6 and TRBJ2-3; 7 positions agree with TRBD1. Germline values: CDR1 SGHDT, CDR2 YYEEEE. CDR3 size: 16 residues. Trimming cost V 4 bases and J 2 bases; bases outside gene matches: 10. The CDR3 reads CASSRPRGKNTDTQYF. CDR3 coding DNA: TGTGCCAGCAGCCGACCCAGGGGGAAAAACACAGATACGCAGTATTTT.

The V call is TRBV9, the J call TRBJ1-2; no reliable D call. Trimming took 3 bases from V and 8 from J, leaving 17 bases between them. The CDR3 sequence is 14 residues long. The V gene's germline CDR1 is SGDLS and CDR2 YYNGEE. The CDR3: CASSEGRPPGGYTF. The CDR3, as DNA: TGTGCCAGCAGCGAGGGTCGTCCGCCTGGGGGCTACACCTTC.

The V and J genes are TRBV7-2 and TRBJ1-3, with a tentative D call TRBD1 (5 bases). This CDR3 contains 15 residues. Germline CDR1 and CDR2: SGHTA and FQGNSA. V lost 5 bases and J lost 1, with 12 bases in between. The chain's CDR3 is CASSKTSGSGNTIYF. DNA for the CDR3: TGTGCCAGCAGCAAGACGTCAGGGTCTGGAAACACCATATATTTT.

This clonotype turned up a few times. The chain combines TRBV7-8 with TRBJ2-3; D perhaps matches TRBD1 (6 bases). V was trimmed by 5 bases and J by 0 bases, leaving 15 bases between them. CDR1 and CDR2 from the germline V gene are SGHVS and FQNEAQ. The length of the CDR3 is 16 residues. The CDR3 here is CASSRDRIGSTDTQYF. The CDR3 DNA is TGTGCCAGCAGCCGAGACAGGATAGGGAGCACAGATACGCAGTATTTT.

The rearrangement uses TRBV5-1 and TRBJ1-6, with a possible D match to TRBD1 (5 bases). V was cut by 4 bases and J by 9 bases, with 17 bases left in between. CDR1 and CDR2 (germline): SGHRS, YFSETQ. The CDR3 spans 15 residues. DNA of the CDR3: TGCGCCAGCAGCGCCGCCGGGGGTCTGCGTTCACCCCTCCACTTT. Protein sequence: CASSAAGGLRSPLHF.

The J gene is TRBJ2-1, the V gene TRBV7-2; D tentatively reads TRBD1 or TRBD2 (5 bases each). CDR3 length equals 16 residues. V lost 6 bases, J lost 8 bases, and 23 bases lay in between. Germline V lookup: CDR1 SGHTA, CDR2 FQGNSA. The CDR3 spells CASRWTGTDFGDEQFF. In nucleotides, the CDR3 is TGTGCCAGCAGATGGACCGGGACCGACTTTGGGGATGAGCAGTTCTTC.